This T cell receptor (beta chain) was retrieved from a study of blood T cells in healthy people across ages. Primers used in a second PCR of roughly 7 to 12 cycles were a sample-barcoded 5' primer and a J-beta primer mix. TCRdb passed the 5' RACE reads through MiXCR, listing each CDR3 protein once. The data contain over 600,000 distinct CDR3 sequences, just over 55% of them singletons. The study drew donors from healthy Caucasian individuals in Russia aged 6 to 90. The CDR3 is made up of 16 amino acids. After removal of 5 bases from V and 3 bases from J, the junction contained 10 bases not matched to a gene. General study results and limits: Significant beta diversity loss was already apparent by age around 36, declining roughly linearly. Diversity figures derived from one million T cells were judged to underestimate the true value.

As concerns this clonotype: Antigen unknown.

The chain joins TRBV12-3 or TRBV12-4 to TRBJ1-5; TRBD1 agrees at 7 bases. Sequenced material: blood. The source is a man aged 40-49 years in good health. CDR3 nucleotides: TGTGCCAGCAGTCTCGGGGACAGAACATACAATCAGCCCCAGCATTTT. This gives the protein CASSLGDRTYNQPQHF.